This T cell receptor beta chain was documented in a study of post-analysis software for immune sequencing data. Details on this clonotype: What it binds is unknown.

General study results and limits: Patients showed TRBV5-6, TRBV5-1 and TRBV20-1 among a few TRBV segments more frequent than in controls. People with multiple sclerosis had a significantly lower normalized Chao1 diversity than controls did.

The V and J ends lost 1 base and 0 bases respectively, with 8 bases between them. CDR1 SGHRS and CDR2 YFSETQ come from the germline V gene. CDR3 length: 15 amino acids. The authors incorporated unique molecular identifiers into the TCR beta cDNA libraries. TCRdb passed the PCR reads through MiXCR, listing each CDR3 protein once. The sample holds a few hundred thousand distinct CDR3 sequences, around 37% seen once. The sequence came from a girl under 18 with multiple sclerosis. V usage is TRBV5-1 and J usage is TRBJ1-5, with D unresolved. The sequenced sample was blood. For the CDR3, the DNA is TGCGCCAGCAGCTTGACGTATGCTAGCAATCAGCCCCAGCATTTT. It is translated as CASSLTYASNQPQHF.